This T cell receptor beta chain came from a study of OX40 agonist ivuxolimab in advanced cancers. The germline CDR1 and CDR2 sequences are SEHNR and FQNEAQ (reference sequence). The CDR3 contains 13 residues. Trimming removed 5 bases at V and 5 bases at J, with 10 bases between. Assay used: immunoSEQ multiplex PCR; TCRdb lists only in-frame clones, some missing. The table includes roughly 77,000 clones, more than 65% detected once. The source was CD4+ or CD8+ T cells sorted from blood, collected in a trial of the OX40 agonist ivuxolimab. This sequence was found in an adult with an advanced solid tumor such as melanoma, head and neck, liver or kidney cancer. V is TRBV7-9 and J is TRBJ2-1; D uncertain. The CDR3: CASSPTQNNEQFF. CDR3 nucleotide sequence: TGTGCCAGCAGCCCGACCCAAAACAATGAGCAGTTCTTC.